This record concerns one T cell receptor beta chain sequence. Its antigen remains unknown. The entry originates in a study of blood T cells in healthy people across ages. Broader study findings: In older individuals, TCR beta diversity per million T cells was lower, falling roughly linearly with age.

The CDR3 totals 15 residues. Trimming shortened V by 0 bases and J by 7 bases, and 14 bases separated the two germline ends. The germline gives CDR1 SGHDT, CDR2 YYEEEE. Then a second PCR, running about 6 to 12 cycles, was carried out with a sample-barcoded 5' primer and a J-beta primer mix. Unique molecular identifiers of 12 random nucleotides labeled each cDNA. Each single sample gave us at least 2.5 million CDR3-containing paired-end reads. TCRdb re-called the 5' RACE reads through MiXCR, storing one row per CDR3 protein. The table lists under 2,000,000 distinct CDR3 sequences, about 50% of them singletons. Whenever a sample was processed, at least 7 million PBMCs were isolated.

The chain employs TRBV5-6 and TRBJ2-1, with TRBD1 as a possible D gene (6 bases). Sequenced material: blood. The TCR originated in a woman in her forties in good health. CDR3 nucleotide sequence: TGTGCCAGCAGCTTGGCAGGGGCCCCTACGAATGAGCAGTTCTTC. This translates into CASSLAGAPTNEQFF.